This entry lists 27 T cell receptor beta chains sequenced from one sample in a study of T cell responses to AZD1222 COVID-19 vaccine. Generated by immunoSEQ multiplex PCR, the TCRdb table keeps only in-frame clones and is missing some. Of some 120,000 clones listed, 91% are singletons. The sample here was peripheral blood, taken on day 0 of AZD1222 vaccination. The origin of the receptors is an adult in good health.

V usage is TRBV19 and J usage is TRBJ1-2, with D possibly TRBD1 on 6 matching bases. Germline V CDR1 and CDR2: LNHDA, SQIVND (reference sequence). V was cut by 3 bases and J by 3 bases, with 11 bases left in between. The length of the CDR3 is 14 residues. In DNA form, the CDR3 reads TGTGCCAGTAGTATCTCAGGGGCTGACTATGGCTACACCTTC. Translating gives CASSISGADYGYTF.

The CDR3 bases are TGTGCCAGCGGTAGGGGGACATACGAGCAGTACTTC. Its protein is CASGRGTYEQYF. The V call is TRBV27, the J call TRBJ2-7; D is possibly TRBD1 (6 bases). V shed 8 bases and J shed 4 bases, with 12 bases lying between them. There are 12 residues in the CDR3. The germline gives CDR1 MNHEY, CDR2 SMNVEV (reference sequence).

The rearrangement joins TRBV28 to TRBJ1-5; no clear D. The CDR3 length is 12 residues. CDR1 MDHEN and CDR2 SYDVKM come from the germline V gene. V dropped 6 bases and J dropped 7 bases, with 10 bases sitting between them. CDR3 DNA: TGTGCCAGCAGCCCCCTAGGACAGCCCCAGCATTTT. It codes for CASSPLGQPQHF. Complete variable domain (other parts from reference TRBV28 and TRBJ1-5): DVKVTQSSRYLVKRTGEKVFLECVQDMDHENMFWYRQDPGLGLRLIYFSYDVKMKEKGDIPEGYSVSREKKERFSLILESASTNQTSMYLCASSPLGQPQHFGDGTRLSIL.

The V and J genes are TRBV10-3 and TRBJ1-3; possible D gene TRBD1, 5 bases. The CDR3 has 14 residues. Between the trimmed V and J ends, which lost 9 bases and 0 bases, there was a span of 12 bases. Germline loops: CDR1 ENHRY, CDR2 SYGVKD. DNA of the CDR3: TGTGCCATAGGGGACGGGGGCTCTGGAAACACCATATATTTT. As protein: CAIGDGGSGNTIYF.

The chain combines TRBV19 with TRBJ1-1; D gene uncertain. CDR1 and CDR2 from the germline V gene are LNHDA and SQIVND (reference sequence). Trimming shortened V by 8 bases and J by 0 bases, and 25 bases separated the two germline ends. The CDR3 is 18 amino acids. The DNA for the CDR3 is TGTGCCAGTGGAACCGGGCAGTTAAAGGGATGGATGAACACTGAAGCTTTCTTT. Amino acids: CASGTGQLKGWMNTEAFF.

This chain uses TRBV2 with TRBJ1-5; maybe TRBD1 (6 bases). This CDR3 is 14 amino acids long. V shed 6 bases and J shed 5 bases, with 14 bases lying between them. Germline values: CDR1 SNHLY, CDR2 FYNNEI. The CDR3 loop reads CASREWRGDQPQHF. The DNA for the CDR3 is TGTGCCAGCAGAGAATGGAGGGGGGATCAGCCCCAGCATTTT. Looking up the rest from reference TRBV2 and TRBJ1-5 gives the full variable domain: EPEVTQTPSHQVTQMGQEVILRCVPISNHLYFYWYRQILGQKVEFLVSFYNNEISEKSEIFDDQFSVERPDGSNFTLKIRSTKLEDSAMYFCASREWRGDQPQHFGDGTRLSIL.

Here the CDR3 reads CASSMVQGGGYTF. The CDR3, as DNA: TGTGCCAGTAGTATGGTCCAGGGGGGAGGCTACACCTTC. The V gene is TRBV19, the J gene TRBJ1-2; 7 bases are a match to TRBD1. Germline V gene sequence: CDR1 LNHDA, CDR2 SQIVND (reference sequence). V shed 3 bases and J 8 bases; nucleotides not matched to a gene: 6. This CDR3 spans 13 amino acids.

The chain has TRBV7-9 and TRBJ1-2; no definite D call. The length of the CDR3 is 12 residues. The ends were cut back, 8 bases at V and 7 bases at J, with 14 bases in the middle. From germline, CDR1 is SEHNR and CDR2 FQNEAQ (reference sequence). CDR3 protein: CASGRTVPGYTF. The CDR3 coding sequence is TGTGCCAGCGGGAGGACCGTCCCTGGCTACACCTTC. The full variable domain, with the rest looked up from reference TRBV7-9 and TRBJ1-2, is DTGVSQNPRHKITKRGQNVTFRCDPISEHNRLYWYRQTLGQGPEFLTYFQNEAQLEKSRLLSDRFSAERPKGSFSTLEIQRTEQGDSAMYLCASGRTVPGYTFGSGTRLTVV.

V and J are TRBV9 and TRBJ1-5, with TRBD1 matching over 7 bases. J gave up 3 bases and V 3 bases, and 3 bases lay outside the gene matches. The CDR3 consists of 14 residues. The germline CDR1 and CDR2 sequences are SGDLS and YYNGEE. CDR3 nucleotide sequence: TGTGCCAGCAGCGCGACAGGGAACAATCAGCCCCAGCATTTT. It yields the protein CASSATGNNQPQHF. The full variable domain, with the rest looked up from reference TRBV9 and TRBJ1-5, is DSGVTQTPKHLITATGQRVTLRCSPRSGDLSVYWYQQSLDQGLQFLIQYYNGEERAKGNILERFSAQQFPDLHSELNLSSLELGDSALYFCASSATGNNQPQHFGDGTRLSIL.

The chain carries TRBV9 and TRBJ1-1; D remains unclear. CDR1 SGDLS and CDR2 YYNGEE come from the germline V gene. V dropped 2 bases and J dropped 5 bases, with 13 bases sitting between them. This CDR3 has 14 residues. CDR3 sequence: CASSVRGQGTEAFF. Here the CDR3 DNA reads TGTGCCAGCAGCGTCCGGGGTCAAGGGACTGAAGCTTTCTTT.

This rearrangement joins TRBV12-3 or TRBV12-4 to TRBJ2-7, with 7 bases that match TRBD1. The CDR3 has 13 amino acids. The V and J ends lost 2 bases and 9 bases, in that order; junction bases with no gene match: 7. As DNA, the CDR3 is TGTGCCAGCAGTTTATGGGACAGTCTGTCGCAGTACTTC. Protein: CASSLWDSLSQYF.

The rearrangement uses TRBV12-3 or TRBV12-4 and TRBJ1-3; D not resolved. V was pared by 0 bases and J by 10 bases, with 10 bases between. The CDR3 extends over 13 amino acids. For the CDR3, the DNA is TGTGCCAGCAGTTTAGCTGGCGTAGGGACCATATATTTT. Translated, it gives CASSLAGVGTIYF.

The chain couples TRBV18 to TRBJ2-7, with D uncertain. Trimming left V 8 bases short and J 5 bases short, with 10 bases between. Germline V lookup: CDR1 KGHSH, CDR2 LQKENI. The CDR3 extends over 11 amino acids. CDR3 DNA: TGTGCCAGCGGGGTGAACGACGAGCAGTACTTC. It encodes CASGVNDEQYF.

V is TRBV11-2 and J is TRBJ2-5; D is uncertain. V was shortened by 5 bases and J by 5 bases, with 15 bases between the two germline ends. In germline, CDR1 is SGHAT, CDR2 FQNNGV. This CDR3 is 14 amino acids long. The CDR3 sequence: CASSPPHVLETQYF. The CDR3 DNA follows: TGTGCCAGCAGCCCACCTCATGTCCTCGAGACCCAGTACTTC.

The chain uses TRBV28 and TRBJ1-5, with TRBD1 identical over 8 bases. In germline, CDR1 is MDHEN, CDR2 SYDVKM. This CDR3 is 15 amino acids long. V lost 3 bases and J lost 4; bases outside the gene matches: 5. The CDR3, as DNA: TGTGCCAGCAGTTTCCCGGGACAGGTGAATCAGCCCCAGCATTTT. Translating it yields CASSFPGQVNQPQHF.

The chain uses TRBV28 and TRBJ2-2; D remains unclear. The CDR3 is 12 residues long. V shed 6 bases and J shed 1 base, with 3 bases lying between them. Germline V CDR1 and CDR2: MDHEN, SYDVKM. The CDR3: CASSGNTGELFF. Written as DNA, the CDR3 is TGTGCCAGCAGCGGGAACACCGGGGAGCTGTTTTTT.

V and J are TRBV2 and TRBJ1-2, with 7 bases identical to TRBD1. Trimming took 8 bases from V and 1 from J; bases not matched to a gene: 7. CDR1 and CDR2 from the germline V gene are SNHLY and FYNNEI. The CDR3 is 14 residues long. The CDR3 DNA follows: TGTGCCAGCGAAGACAGGGCGTTTAACTATGGCTACACCTTC. Protein: CASEDRAFNYGYTF.

This chain uses TRBV21-1 with TRBJ2-7. TRBV21-1 is a recognized pseudogene. The CDR3 extends over 12 amino acids. CDR3 protein: CASKGEVHEQYF. In DNA form, the CDR3 reads TGTGCCAGTAAGGGTGAGGTACACGAGCAGTACTTC.

The chain has TRBV6-2 or TRBV6-3 and TRBJ2-3, with 9 bases that match TRBD1. Per the germline V gene, CDR1 is MNHEY and CDR2 is SVGEGT. The CDR3 totals 16 residues. V shed 0 bases and J 3 bases; nucleotides not matched to a gene: 4. The CDR3 sequence is CASSYSRTGVTDTQYF. The CDR3, as DNA: TGTGCCAGCAGTTACTCGCGGACAGGGGTGACAGATACGCAGTATTTT.

The rearrangement links TRBV5-4 to TRBJ2-7; 11 bases fit TRBD1. The V gene's germline CDR1 is SGHNT and CDR2 YYREEE (reference sequence). Germline trimming cut 3 bases from V and 4 bases from J; bases unmatched to any gene: 3. The CDR3 is 14 amino acids. CDR3 nucleotides: TGTGCCAGCAGCTATGGACAGGGGGCTTACGAGCAGTACTTC. Residues: CASSYGQGAYEQYF.

This clone appeared once. The V and J genes are TRBV7-9 and TRBJ2-3; the match to TRBD1 covers 7 bases. Germline V lookup: CDR1 SEHNR, CDR2 FQNEAQ (reference sequence). The J segment lost 2 bases and the V segment lost 2 bases, leaving 4 bases of the junction unmatched. This CDR3 has 15 residues. Here the CDR3 DNA reads TGTGCCAGCAGCTTAACAGGGGACGACACAGATACGCAGTATTTT. As protein: CASSLTGDDTDTQYF. The full variable domain, in which reference TRBV7-9 and TRBJ2-3 provide the parts outside the CDR3, is DTGVSQNPRHKITKRGQNVTFRCDPISEHNRLYWYRQTLGQGPEFLTYFQNEAQLEKSRLLSDRFSAERPKGSFSTLEIQRTEQGDSAMYLCASSLTGDDTDTQYFGPGTRLTVL.

The V gene is TRBV9, the J gene TRBJ1-2; possible D gene TRBD1, 5 bases. With 3 bases removed from V and 5 bases from J, the gap between germline ends came to 14 bases. The CDR3 extends over 14 amino acids. CDR1 and CDR2 from the germline V gene are SGDLS and YYNGEE. The CDR3 sequence: CASSAMTAGYGYTF. The DNA of the CDR3 is TGTGCCAGCAGCGCCATGACAGCGGGGTATGGCTACACCTTC.

This sequence joins TRBV30 and TRBJ1-3, with 12 nucleotides matching TRBD1. There are 14 residues in the CDR3. Germline V gene lookup returns CDR1 GTSNPN and CDR2 SVGIG (reference sequence). Trimming at V came to 5 bases and at J to 7 bases, leaving 6 bases not matched to a gene. CDR3 loop: CAWGTGGKRNTIYF. CDR3 sequence (DNA): TGTGCCTGGGGGACAGGGGGCAAGAGGAACACCATATATTTT.

The CDR3 sequence: CAISAGTSGDNEQFF. The CDR3 DNA follows: TGTGCCATCAGCGCCGGGACTAGCGGTGACAATGAGCAGTTCTTC. This rearrangement joins TRBV10-3 to TRBJ2-1, with 11 bases identical to TRBD2. After removal of 6 bases from V and 5 bases from J, the junction contained 6 bases not matched to a gene. Germline V gene data show CDR1 as ENHRY and CDR2 as SYGVKD. There are 15 residues in the CDR3.

The rearrangement links TRBV23-1 to TRBJ1-6, with D unresolved. TRBV23-1 counts as an open reading frame of uncertain function. There are 10 residues in the CDR3. Trimming removed 4 bases from V and 11 bases from J, with 3 bases in between. The CDR3 loop is CASSRPPLHF. For the CDR3, the DNA is TGCGCCAGCAGTCGTCCACCCCTCCACTTT.

This clone has a single count. The chain has TRBV5-6 and TRBJ2-7, with 10 bases lining up with TRBD1. J gave up 7 bases and V 0 bases, and 7 bases lay outside the gene matches. The germline CDR1 and CDR2 sequences are SGHDT and YYEEEE. The CDR3 sequence is 15 residues long. CDR3: CASSLGTGGKREQYF. The CDR3 DNA reads TGTGCCAGCAGCTTGGGGACAGGGGGGAAGAGGGAGCAGTACTTC.

The CDR3 loop is CAISEAVGNSPLHF. The DNA of the CDR3 is TGTGCCATCAGTGAGGCGGTGGGGAATTCACCCCTCCACTTT. J is TRBJ1-6 and V is TRBV10-3; D remains unclear. CDR3 length: 14 residues. V gave up 2 bases and J gave up 7 bases, with 9 bases separating them. Germline V CDR1 and CDR2: ENHRY, SYGVKD.